This entry is about one T cell receptor (beta chain). These data originate in a study of T cell responses to AZD1222 COVID-19 vaccine. The length of the CDR3 is 14 residues. Germline CDR1 reads SGHRS; CDR2 reads YFSETQ. V lost 4 bases and J 4 bases, leaving 13 bases between the germline ends. Measured with immunoSEQ multiplex PCR; TCRdb has only the in-frame clones, and not every one. The table has some 120,000 clones, around 87% seen once. The J gene is TRBJ2-3, the V gene TRBV5-1, with no clear D. This sequence originates from an adult in good health. Here the sequenced sample was peripheral blood, taken on day 0 of AZD1222 vaccination. This chain's CDR3 is CASSRDQSSDTQYF. The CDR3 DNA sequence: TGCGCCAGCAGCCGTGACCAAAGTTCAGATACGCAGTATTTT.